The clone carrying this TCR beta chain was counted once. Its antigen is as yet unknown. This sample stems from a study of CD8+ T cells in alopecia areata. Documented treatment: oral pan-JAK inhibitor, 5-10 mg twice daily. Study results and limitations: Tofacitinib delivered significant drops in scalp clonality and in expanded CD8+ clones among the top 100. Many of the expanded lesional clones endured in scalp and blood while on tofacitinib. Lesional tissue from the scalp (especially in alopecia totalis/universalis) showed higher clonality than normal scalp. Scalp data also include sequences from resident alphabeta T cells of normal skin.

The germline gives CDR1 SQVTM, CDR2 ANQGSEA. V gave up 6 bases and J gave up 2 bases; unmatched junction bases: 9. The CDR3 sequence is 14 residues long. RNA extraction and reverse transcription yielded cDNA as sequencing template. This table comes from immunoSEQ multiplex PCR, and its TCRdb copy is limited to in-frame clones, with some not included. The data hold 120,000 to 150,000 clones, with more than 85% observed a single time. V gene TRBV29-1 combines with J gene TRBJ2-7; 8 nucleotides line up with TRBD1. The sequence was collected from a human donor with alopecia areata. The starting material was CD8+ T cells sorted from blood, obtained at week 4, from a patient treated with tofacitinib. This CDR3 is CSVVGQDRAYEQYF. The CDR3 nucleotides are TGCAGCGTCGTGGGACAGGACAGGGCCTACGAGCAGTACTTC.